These T cell receptor beta chains were read from a single sample in a study of response to subunit inactivated influenza vaccine. One entry per CDR3 protein, called by TCRdb with MiXCR from the RT-PCR reads. This table holds hundreds of thousands of distinct CDR3 sequences, 20% to 25% found once. The sample was PBMCs from blood, taken approximately 22 months after vaccination. These receptors all stem from a man aged 50 to 69 who received an inactivated influenza vaccine. The CDR3 runs from the conserved cysteine through the conserved F or W.

15 TRBV20-1 CSAKRTSGSTDTQYF
15 TRBV7-2 CASSLMVGAGNIQYF
14 TRBV20-1 CSARARQGQETQYF
16 TRBV4-2 CASSQDGSSTNEKLFF
13 TRBV12-3/TRBV12-4 CASGPGQGLGQYF
13 TRBV12-3/TRBV12-4 CASSKTPNYGYTF
13 TRBV15 CATSGRVYNEQFF
13 TRBV7-9 CASSVGFNYGYTF
10 TRBV2 CASSEQKAFF
14 TRBV6-2/TRBV6-3 CASSYRSSQETQYF
15 TRBV20-1 CSAKGLDRFSYEQYF
13 TRBV6-2/TRBV6-3 CASSYSTSAIHLF
15 TRBV20-1 CSARDGGQLSMEQFF
14 TRBV5-4 CASSLVDWRSGYTF
15 TRBV11-2 CASSLSEIVLYEQYF
15 TRBV5-5 CASSLAPGSYNEQFF
17 TRBV4-1 CASSQGVLQQVRYGYTF
14 TRBV3-1 CASSQAASGNEQFF
14 TRBV4-1 CASSQVGGQETQYF
14 TRBV7-2 CASSKMYRDTEAFF
13 TRBV6-1 CASRREGNSPLHF
15 TRBV7-2 CASRNRDRLNTEAFF
16 TRBV18 CASSPPGSGGFYEQYF
13 TRBV20-1 CSARDRVDSPLHF
14 TRBV7-2 CASSLAGLNQPQHF
15 TRBV20-1 CSARAWGGGNQPQHF
15 TRBV28 CASKLPGQNTGELFF
15 TRBV7-2 CASSLAQGNQETQYF
17 TRBV20-1 CSARDSGSSSYNSPLHF
15 TRBV14 CASSQFTGIGETQYF
13 TRBV27 CASSPQGREKLFF
13 TRBV20-1 CSAHRGSNQPQHF
12 TRBV6-6 CASSHSLLEQYF
12 TRBV19 CASIDDNYGYTF
13 TRBV20-1 CSAPGQKNTEAFF
13 TRBV15 CATSRDRAGHKYF
16 TRBV3-1 CASSRPTGRGNSPLHF